This T cell receptor (beta chain) appears in the sequencing data of a study of control samples from healthy donors and cancer patients. The CDR3 runs to 15 residues. Per germline, CDR1 MNHEY and CDR2 SVGEGT. Trimming removed 2 bases from V and 3 bases from J, with 13 bases in between. The data were produced by immunoSEQ multiplex PCR, yet TCRdb's version contains in-frame clones alone and is incomplete. The sample includes about 110,000 clones, less than 95% of them seen just once. The sample comprised blood. This receptor was obtained from a human donor in good health. The donor label of this sample is uncertain. This chain links TRBV6-2 or TRBV6-3 with TRBJ1-2; TRBD1 might be the D (5 bases). The CDR3 coding sequence is TGTGCCAGCAGTTACAGGACCGACAGCCACTATGGCTACACCTTC. It is translated as CASSYRTDSHYGYTF.